This T cell receptor beta chain was identified during a study of blood T cell repertoires in COVID-19. Study in general: Sources were T cells, B-cell-depleted T cells, or PBMCs; the material itself was cDNA or gDNA.

Germline trimming cut 5 bases from V and 5 bases from J; bases unmatched to any gene: 7. Germline CDR1 reads LGHDT; CDR2 reads YNNKEL (reference sequence). The CDR3 is 15 amino acids. Clones were sequenced by immunoSEQ multiplex PCR, and TCRdb holds only the in-frame ones, with some missing. Counted here are 90,000 or so clones, approximately 87% occurring once; the ten biggest clones make up approximately 18%. V gene TRBV3-1 (or the pseudogene TRBV3-2) combines with J gene TRBJ2-1; the match to TRBD1 covers 9 bases. What was sequenced was peripheral blood. The receptor was isolated from a human donor in a cohort sampled during active COVID-19. Here the CDR3 DNA reads TGTGCCAGCAGCTCCGGGACAGGGAAGAACAATGAGCAGTTCTTC. Protein sequence: CASSSGTGKNNEQFF.